A single sample is the source of the 16 T cell receptor beta chains below, sequenced in a study of blood T cell repertoires in COVID-19. Some clones are missing from TCRdb's copy, which holds only in-frame ones; the method was immunoSEQ multiplex PCR. Among 120,000 to 150,000 clones listed, more than 70% were seen once. The sample consisted of peripheral blood. Every receptor here comes from a human donor in a cohort sampled during active COVID-19.

This clone appeared once. V usage is TRBV24-1 and J usage is TRBJ2-2, with 10 bases matching TRBD1. Germline values: CDR1 KGHDR, CDR2 SFDVKD. V shed 5 bases, J shed 3 bases, and the junction held 5 bases outside the gene matches. This CDR3 is 16 amino acids long. CDR3 region: CATSVPGQGHTGELFF. The CDR3 region has the DNA TGTGCCACCAGTGTACCGGGACAGGGGCACACCGGGGAGCTGTTTTTT.

The chain is built from TRBV5-5 and TRBJ2-3, with a weak D call TRBD2 (6 bases). V gave up 0 bases and J gave up 2 bases, with 13 bases separating them. Germline V lookup: CDR1 SGHKS, CDR2 YYEKEE (reference sequence). This CDR3 spans 16 amino acids. The CDR3 loop is CASSLAPGVSTDTQYF. For the CDR3, the DNA is TGTGCCAGCAGCTTGGCCCCGGGGGTTTCCACAGATACGCAGTATTTT.

V usage is TRBV5-1 and J usage is TRBJ2-7; 7 positions agree with TRBD1. The CDR3 is 15 amino acids. Losses at the gene ends were 0 bases for V and 0 bases for J; bases not matched to a gene: 3. Germline values: CDR1 SGHRS, CDR2 YFSETQ. CDR3 sequence reads: CASSLGAGGSYEQYF. The CDR3, as DNA: TGCGCCAGCAGCTTGGGGGCAGGGGGCTCCTACGAGCAGTACTTC.

This rearrangement joins TRBV11-2 to TRBJ2-1; TRBD1 agrees at 10 bases. The V segment lost 6 bases and the J segment 2 bases; nucleotides outside the gene matches: 13. Germline CDR1 SGHAT, CDR2 FQNNGV. CDR3 size: 18 residues. CDR3 sequence: CASSFAVSGTGAYNEQFF. CDR3 nucleotides: TGTGCCAGCAGTTTTGCCGTCAGTGGGACAGGGGCCTACAATGAGCAGTTCTTC. Looking up the rest from reference TRBV11-2 and TRBJ2-1 gives the full variable domain: EAGVAQSPRYKIIEKRQSVAFWCNPISGHATLYWYQQILGQGPKLLIQFQNNGVVDDSQLPKDRFSAERLKGVDSTLKIQPAKLEDSAVYLCASSFAVSGTGAYNEQFFGPGTRLTVL.

This clone was recorded at least ten times. This rearrangement joins TRBV7-9 to TRBJ2-7; D perhaps matches TRBD2 (6 bases). The V end was cut by 2 bases, the J end by 4 bases, with 9 bases between. Germline V gene sequence: CDR1 SEHNR, CDR2 FQNEAQ (reference sequence). The CDR3 length is 13 residues. The CDR3 region is CASSLFGTYEQYF. The CDR3 DNA is TGTGCCAGCAGCTTATTCGGGACTTACGAGCAGTACTTC.

This sequence joins TRBV18 and TRBJ1-2; 8 bases fit TRBD1. CDR3 length equals 14 residues. The germline V gene encodes CDR1 KGHSH and CDR2 LQKENI. Losses at the gene ends were 6 bases for V and 3 bases for J; bases not matched to a gene: 6. The CDR3 coding sequence is TGTGCCAGCTCGGCAACAGGGGGTGACTATGGCTACACCTTC. This translates into CASSATGGDYGYTF.

The V gene is TRBV18, the J gene TRBJ2-7; weak D call: TRBD2 (5 bases). Germline V CDR1 and CDR2: KGHSH, LQKENI. The V gene lost 3 bases and the J gene lost 6 bases, with 12 bases spanning the gap. CDR3 length: 13 amino acids. Here the CDR3 reads CASSPREGREQYF. In nucleotides, the CDR3 is TGTGCCAGCTCACCGAGGGAAGGGCGCGAGCAGTACTTC.

The chain employs TRBV7-6 and TRBJ2-7; 8 nucleotides agree with TRBD1. The CDR3 totals 15 residues. V was pared by 1 base and J by 2 bases, with 4 bases of the junction left unmatched. The V gene's germline CDR1 is SGHVS and CDR2 FNYEAQ. The CDR3 spells CASSLERDRPYEQYF. The CDR3 bases are TGTGCCAGCAGCTTAGAACGGGACAGGCCCTACGAGCAGTACTTC.

The genes are TRBV2 and TRBJ2-4; 15 bases are shared with TRBD2. V was clipped by 7 bases and J by 2 bases; unmatched bases: 6. This CDR3 is 17 amino acids long. Germline assignment: CDR1 SNHLY and CDR2 FYNNEI. CDR3 nucleotide sequence: TGTGCCAGCAACTACGGACTAGCGGGGGGGACCAAAAACATTCAGTACTTC. As protein: CASNYGLAGGTKNIQYF.

CDR3 sequence: CASSLGGTQPQHF. CDR3 nucleotides: TGTGCCAGCAGTTTGGGGGGTACTCAGCCCCAGCATTTT. The chain combines TRBV12-3 or TRBV12-4 with TRBJ1-5; a weak D match, TRBD1 (5 bases). Trimming removed 3 bases from V and 6 bases from J, with 9 bases in between. The CDR3 spans 13 residues.

V gene TRBV6-1 combines with J gene TRBJ2-2; possible D gene TRBD1, 5 bases. Germline CDR1 is MNHNS and CDR2 is SASEGT. The CDR3 consists of 15 residues. The V end was cut by 2 bases, the J end by 1 base, with 8 bases between. The CDR3: CASSEPGLNTGELFF. The CDR3 DNA sequence: TGTGCCAGCAGTGAACCAGGGCTGAACACCGGGGAGCTGTTTTTT.

The chain links TRBV2 to TRBJ2-3; 15 nucleotides agree with TRBD2. CDR3 length: 20 amino acids. V was pared by 7 bases and J by 3 bases, with 17 bases of the junction left unmatched. Germline values: CDR1 SNHLY, CDR2 FYNNEI. Here the CDR3 DNA reads TGTGCCAGCACCCCGGGACTAGCGGGGGGAACAGGCACCAGGACAGATACGCAGTATTTT. Protein sequence: CASTPGLAGGTGTRTDTQYF.

In nucleotides, the CDR3 is TGTGCCAGCAGTCCGCGACAGGTGAACACTGAAGCTTTCTTT. As protein: CASSPRQVNTEAFF. The chain couples TRBV2 to TRBJ1-1; weak D call: TRBD1 (6 bases). Trimming pared 5 bases from V and 0 bases from J, leaving 10 bases between. The CDR3 runs to 14 residues. The germline CDR1 and CDR2 sequences are SNHLY and FYNNEI.

The rearrangement links TRBV6-5 to TRBJ2-7; maybe TRBD2 (6 bases). The germline CDR1 and CDR2 sequences are MNHEY and SVGAGI. The CDR3 has 14 amino acids. The V and J ends lost 4 bases and 0 bases respectively, with 10 bases between them. Here the CDR3 reads CASSSSGFSYEQYF. The CDR3 bases are TGTGCCAGCAGTTCGAGCGGGTTCTCCTACGAGCAGTACTTC.

The J gene is TRBJ1-5, the V gene TRBV10-3; D uncertain. CDR1 is ENHRY and CDR2 is SYGVKD in the germline V gene. The CDR3 extends over 13 amino acids. The V end lost 5 bases, the J end lost 1 base, and 6 bases lay between the germline ends. Written as DNA, the CDR3 is TGTGCCATCAGTCGAGAGAGCAATCAGCCCCAGCATTTT. Translation gives CAISRESNQPQHF.

The chain has TRBV13 and TRBJ1-2; TRBD1 agrees at 7 bases. CDR3 length equals 16 residues. V dropped 4 bases and J dropped 0; count of bases not matched to a gene: 8. Germline V gene data show CDR1 as PRHDT and CDR2 as FYEKMQ (reference sequence). The CDR3 nucleotides read TGTGCCAGCAGCTCTTATAGGGACAGAGCTAACTATGGCTACACCTTC. It is translated as CASSSYRDRANYGYTF.